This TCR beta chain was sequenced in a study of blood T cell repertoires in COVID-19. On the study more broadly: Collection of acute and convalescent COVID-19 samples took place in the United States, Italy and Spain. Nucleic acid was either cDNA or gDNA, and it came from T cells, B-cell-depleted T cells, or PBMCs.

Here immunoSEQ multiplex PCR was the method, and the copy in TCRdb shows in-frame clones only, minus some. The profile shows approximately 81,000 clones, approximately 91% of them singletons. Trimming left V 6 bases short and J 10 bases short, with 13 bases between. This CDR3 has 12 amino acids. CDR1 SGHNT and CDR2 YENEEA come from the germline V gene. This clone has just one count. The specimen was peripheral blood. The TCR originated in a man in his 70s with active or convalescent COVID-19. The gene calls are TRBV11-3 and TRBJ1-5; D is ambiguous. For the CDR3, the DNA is TGTGCCAGCAGTCCTCCCACATTTCCCCAGCATTTT. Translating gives CASSPPTFPQHF. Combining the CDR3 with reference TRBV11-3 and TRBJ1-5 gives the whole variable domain EAGVVQSPRYKIIEKKQPVAFWCNPISGHNTLYWYLQNLGQGPELLIRYENEEAVDDSQLPKDRFSAERLKGVDSTLKIQPAELGDSAVYLCASSPPTFPQHFGDGTRLSIL.